Presented here are 29 T cell receptor beta chains from one specimen sequenced in a study of blood T cell repertoires in COVID-19. The protocol was immunoSEQ multiplex PCR, while the TCRdb copy is restricted to in-frame clones and leaves out a portion. The table records about 100,000 clones, 85% to 90% of them present only once. Input material: peripheral blood. These receptors came from a man aged 60-69 years with acute or convalescent COVID-19.

This chain links TRBV7-9 with TRBJ2-5; TRBD1 might be the D (6 bases). This CDR3 contains 14 residues. In germline, CDR1 is SEHNR, CDR2 FQNEAQ (reference sequence). V was trimmed by 5 bases and J by 3 bases, leaving 13 bases between them. This CDR3 reads CASSARGMEETQYF. CDR3 DNA: TGTGCCAGCAGCGCCAGGGGAATGGAAGAGACCCAGTACTTC.

The chain is built from TRBV5-4 and TRBJ2-6; 9 bases are shared with TRBD1. V was pared by 4 bases and J by 8 bases, with 10 bases of the junction left unmatched. Germline V CDR1 and CDR2: SGHNT, YYREEE (reference sequence). The CDR3 loop spans 16 amino acids. The CDR3 region is CASSRKQGASSNVLTF. In DNA, the CDR3 is TGTGCCAGCAGCAGAAAACAGGGGGCTTCATCCAACGTCCTGACTTTC.

V is TRBV12-3 or TRBV12-4 and J is TRBJ1-2, with a possible D match to TRBD1 (6 bases). V was cut by 6 bases and J by 5 bases, with 10 bases left in between. This CDR3 comprises 12 residues. CDR3 residues: CASRDRNYGYTF. The CDR3 coding sequence is TGTGCCAGCAGGGACAGAAATTATGGCTACACCTTC.

The chain employs TRBV7-2 and TRBJ1-1, with D uncertain. Germline assignment: CDR1 SGHTA and CDR2 FQGNSA. Trimming cost V 0 bases and J 4 bases, with 9 bases left between them. This CDR3 is built from 14 residues. The DNA for the CDR3 is TGTGCCAGCAGCTTAGCCATCGGTGGCACTGAAGCTTTCTTT. Its protein product is CASSLAIGGTEAFF. Full variable domain (rest looked up from reference TRBV7-2 and TRBJ1-1): GAGVSQSPSNKVTEKGKDVELRCDPISGHTALYWYRQSLGQGLEFLIYFQGNSAPDKSGLPSDRFSAERTGGSVSTLTIQRTQQEDSAVYLCASSLAIGGTEAFFGQGTRLTVV.

The gene calls are TRBV9 and TRBJ2-3; 12 bases are shared with TRBD1. The ends lost 4 bases at V and 1 base at J; junction bases unmatched: 7. The length of the CDR3 is 17 residues. Germline CDR1 is SGDLS and CDR2 is YYNGEE. The CDR3 coding sequence is TGTGCCAGCAGCTTGGGACAGGGGGCAGCGGGCACAGATACGCAGTATTTT. Protein product: CASSLGQGAAGTDTQYF.

The chain has TRBV27 and TRBJ1-2; D unclear. V lost 5 bases and J lost 5, with 6 bases in between. This CDR3 has 11 amino acids. The germline V gene encodes CDR1 MNHEY and CDR2 SMNVEV (reference sequence). In DNA form, the CDR3 reads TGTGCCAGCAGTCAGCGTTATGGCTACACCTTC. As protein: CASSQRYGYTF.

The gene calls are TRBV11-3 and TRBJ2-2, with D possibly matching TRBD2 (5 bases). The CDR3 contains 17 residues. V was trimmed by 4 bases and J by 6 bases, leaving 21 bases between them. CDR1 and CDR2 from the germline V gene are SGHNT and YENEEA. The CDR3 nucleotides are TGTGCCAGCAGCTCCCGCTCGGGTACCGAGGGTGCCGGGGAGCTGTTTTTT. It specifies CASSSRSGTEGAGELFF.

The J gene is TRBJ2-2, the V gene TRBV18; 7 bases agree with TRBD1. Germline CDR1 is KGHSH and CDR2 is LQKENI. The CDR3 runs 15 residues. With 2 bases clipped from V and 5 bases from J, the junction kept 5 bases outside the gene matches. CDR3 DNA: TGTGCCAGCTCACCAGCGAGACAGGGAACCGGGGAGCTGTTTTTT. Residues: CASSPARQGTGELFF.

This clone was recorded a few times. This chain connects TRBV7-6 to TRBJ2-7, with 9 nucleotides matching TRBD1. This CDR3 has 15 residues. Germline V lookup: CDR1 SGHVS, CDR2 FNYEAQ. The ends lost 0 bases at V and 3 bases at J; junction bases unmatched: 3. The CDR3 region has the DNA TGTGCCAGCAGCTTAGCGAGGACAGGGGACTACGAGCAGTACTTC. This encodes CASSLARTGDYEQYF.

The chain employs TRBV2 and TRBJ2-3, with 10 bases fitting TRBD2. Germline V gene data show CDR1 as SNHLY and CDR2 as FYNNEI. This CDR3 comprises 16 residues. J was trimmed by 5 bases and V by 7 bases; bases with no gene match: 12. CDR3 in amino acids: CASMRAAGGPGDTQYF. Written as DNA, the CDR3 is TGTGCCAGCATGAGGGCAGCGGGGGGGCCGGGAGATACGCAGTATTTT.

In this sample, this clone is medium-sized. The chain links TRBV7-8 to TRBJ2-5, with a possible D match to TRBD1 (6 bases). Per germline, CDR1 SGHVS and CDR2 FQNEAQ. The CDR3 extends over 14 amino acids. The germline V and J ends were trimmed by 8 bases and 2 bases, with 15 bases remaining between them. DNA for the CDR3: TGTGCCAGCCTAGGACAGCTCATTCAAGAGACCCAGTACTTC. Encoded protein: CASLGQLIQETQYF.

The rearrangement joins TRBV30 to TRBJ2-7; D is unresolved. The CDR3 runs to 12 residues. The V gene's germline CDR1 is GTSNPN and CDR2 SVGIG (reference sequence). V was cut by 3 bases and J by 3 bases, with 9 bases left in between. The CDR3 is CAWSAHNYEQYF. In nucleotides, the CDR3 is TGTGCCTGGAGCGCACATAACTACGAGCAGTACTTC.

V is TRBV5-1 and J is TRBJ1-2, with 10 bases that match TRBD1. The length of the CDR3 is 14 residues. The germline gives CDR1 SGHRS, CDR2 YFSETQ. After removal of 4 bases from V and 6 bases from J, the junction contained 6 bases not matched to a gene. This chain's CDR3 is CASSPGQGWNGYTF. The CDR3 coding sequence is TGCGCCAGCAGCCCGGGACAGGGGTGGAATGGCTACACCTTC. The full variable domain, with the rest looked up from reference TRBV5-1 and TRBJ1-2, is KAGVTQTPRYLIKTRGQQVTLSCSPISGHRSVSWYQQTPGQGLQFLFEYFSETQRNKGNFPGRFSGRQFSNSRSEMNVSTLELGDSALYLCASSPGQGWNGYTFGSGTRLTVV.

V is TRBV5-1 and J is TRBJ2-7; TRBD1 is a possible D gene (5 bases). Trimming pared 4 bases from V and 4 bases from J, leaving 9 bases between. This CDR3 is 12 amino acids long. Germline V gene sequence: CDR1 SGHRS, CDR2 YFSETQ. For the CDR3, the DNA is TGCGCCAGCAGCGCGACAGATTACGAGCAGTACTTC. Translating it yields CASSATDYEQYF.

The chain joins TRBV30 to TRBJ1-1; TRBD1 agrees at 11 bases. CDR3 length: 16 amino acids. Germline V gene lookup returns CDR1 GTSNPN and CDR2 SVGIG (reference sequence). The junction had 11 bases not matched to a gene; V was cut back by 0 bases and J by 8 bases. CDR3 loop: CAWSVTPRTGGAEAFF. Written as DNA, the CDR3 is TGTGCCTGGAGTGTAACGCCCCGGACAGGGGGCGCGGAAGCTTTCTTT.

The V gene is TRBV6-5, the J gene TRBJ2-7; TRBD2 agrees at 9 bases. CDR3 length: 15 residues. V gave up 6 bases and J gave up 2 bases; unmatched junction bases: 8. Germline CDR1 is MNHEY and CDR2 is SVGAGI. The CDR3 DNA follows: TGTGCCAGCAGACCTCCTAGCGGGAATACCTACGAGCAGTACTTC. Its protein is CASRPPSGNTYEQYF.

J is TRBJ2-3 and V is TRBV5-1; D may be TRBD2 (6 bases). Germline V CDR1 and CDR2: SGHRS, YFSETQ. Trimming took off 1 base at V and 4 bases at J, with 16 bases between the two ends. The CDR3 spans 16 residues. In DNA, the CDR3 is TGCGCCAGCAGCTTGACGGCGGGGCGGCCATCAGATACGCAGTATTTT. As protein: CASSLTAGRPSDTQYF. Using reference TRBV5-1 and TRBJ2-3 for the parts outside the CDR3, the full variable domain is KAGVTQTPRYLIKTRGQQVTLSCSPISGHRSVSWYQQTPGQGLQFLFEYFSETQRNKGNFPGRFSGRQFSNSRSEMNVSTLELGDSALYLCASSLTAGRPSDTQYFGPGTRLTVL.

The J gene is TRBJ1-2, the V gene TRBV10-2; D is unclear. The length of the CDR3 is 16 residues. The ends were cut back, 3 bases at V and 2 bases at J, with 16 bases in the middle. CDR1 and CDR2 (germline): WSHSY, SAAADI. DNA for the CDR3: TGCGCCAGCAGTGAAATAGGTGTGGCAGGAAACTATGGCTACACCTTC. Amino acid sequence: CASSEIGVAGNYGYTF.

The genes are TRBV7-6 and TRBJ1-1, with 9 nucleotides matching TRBD1. Germline assignment: CDR1 SGHVS and CDR2 FNYEAQ. CDR3 size: 15 residues. Trimming at V came to 5 bases and at J to 5 bases, leaving 9 bases not matched to a gene. The CDR3 loop reads CASSPLTGGYTEAFF. The CDR3 DNA follows: TGTGCCAGCAGCCCCCTGACAGGGGGATATACTGAAGCTTTCTTT.

V and J are TRBV18 and TRBJ2-5, with D possibly being TRBD2 (5 bases). Germline CDR1 KGHSH, CDR2 LQKENI. Trimming shortened V by 1 base and J by 5 bases, and 17 bases separated the two germline ends. This CDR3 has 16 amino acids. The DNA of the CDR3 is TGTGCCAGCTCACCACTCCACCGGGGTTCGACGGAGACCCAGTACTTC. Translated, it gives CASSPLHRGSTETQYF.

The sample holds one count of this clone. The CDR3 DNA reads TGTGCCAGCAGTTACGGGCAGGTTTGGAATCAGCCCCAGCATTTT. It yields the protein CASSYGQVWNQPQHF. V gene TRBV6-2 or TRBV6-3 combines with J gene TRBJ1-5, with D hard to call. Per the germline V gene, CDR1 is MNHEY and CDR2 is SVGEGT. V dropped 2 bases and J dropped 4 bases, with 12 bases sitting between them. The CDR3 length is 15 residues.

V gene TRBV2 combines with J gene TRBJ2-7; D is possibly TRBD1 (6 bases). This CDR3 is 14 amino acids long. V lost 8 bases and J 2 bases, leaving 16 bases between the germline ends. Per germline, CDR1 SNHLY and CDR2 FYNNEI. The CDR3 here is CASSEGVQAYEQYF. The DNA of the CDR3 is TGTGCCAGCTCAGAGGGGGTTCAGGCCTACGAGCAGTACTTC.

V and J are TRBV7-2 and TRBJ2-1; 9 bases map to TRBD2. Germline CDR1 reads SGHTA; CDR2 reads FQGNSA. This CDR3 is 14 amino acids long. With V trimmed by 8 bases and J by 2 bases, 4 bases remained unmatched. CDR3 coding DNA: TGTGCCAGCCTGACTAGCGGCGCCTACAATGAGCAGTTCTTC. Its protein is CASLTSGAYNEQFF.

The gene calls are TRBV19 and TRBJ1-2; the match to TRBD1 covers 9 bases. The germline V gene encodes CDR1 LNHDA and CDR2 SQIVND (reference sequence). V was clipped by 5 bases and J by 5 bases; unmatched bases: 6. This CDR3 spans 14 amino acids. CDR3: CASSLTGGKYGYTF. The CDR3 nucleotides read TGTGCCAGTAGTCTGACAGGGGGAAAGTATGGCTACACCTTC. Supplemented by reference TRBV19 and TRBJ1-2, the full variable domain reads DGGITQSPKYLFRKEGQNVTLSCEQNLNHDAMYWYRQDPGQGLRLIYYSQIVNDFQKGDIAEGYSVSREKKESFPLTVTSAQKNPTAFYLCASSLTGGKYGYTFGSGTRLTVV.

The V and J genes are TRBV10-2 and TRBJ2-1; 8 bases are a match to TRBD2. The germline CDR1 and CDR2 sequences are WSHSY and SAAADI. This CDR3 region has 12 residues. With 7 bases clipped from V and 10 bases from J, the junction kept 6 bases outside the gene matches. CDR3 nucleotides: TGCGCCAGCACGGTAACGGGAGGGGAGCAGTTCTTC. It encodes CASTVTGGEQFF.

J is TRBJ2-7 and V is TRBV25-1, with TRBD2 matching over 8 bases. Germline values: CDR1 MGHDK, CDR2 SYGVNS. Trimming at V came to 11 bases and at J to 2 bases, leaving 17 bases not matched to a gene. CDR3 length: 16 amino acids. DNA of the CDR3: TGTGCCGCGTCGGGAGATCGGCGGGGGGCGACCTACGAGCAGTACTTC. Translated: CAASGDRRGATYEQYF.

The chain carries TRBV3-1 (or the pseudogene TRBV3-2) and TRBJ2-1, with 8 bases that match TRBD2. Germline CDR1 LGHDT, CDR2 YNNKEL (reference sequence). V lost 4 bases to trimming and J lost 4 bases; unmatched junction nucleotides: 3. The CDR3 consists of 14 residues. CDR3 residues: CASSPSGGYNEQFF. CDR3 DNA sequence: TGTGCCAGCAGCCCGTCGGGGGGGTACAATGAGCAGTTCTTC.

This chain links TRBV9 with TRBJ2-7; 8 positions match TRBD1. This CDR3 is built from 14 residues. The germline gives CDR1 SGDLS, CDR2 YYNGEE. V was pared by 4 bases and J by 5 bases, with 8 bases of the junction left unmatched. CDR3 sequence: CASSNPGGGDEQYF. In DNA, the CDR3 is TGTGCCAGCAGCAACCCAGGGGGCGGCGACGAGCAGTACTTC.

This chain connects TRBV10-3 to TRBJ1-2; perhaps TRBD1 as D (5 bases). The V end lost 4 bases, the J end lost 2 bases, and 8 bases lay between the germline ends. This CDR3 region has 13 residues. The germline gives CDR1 ENHRY, CDR2 SYGVKD. The CDR3 DNA reads TGTGCCATCAGTGCTTGGGGCAACTATGGCTACACCTTC. Translating gives CAISAWGNYGYTF.